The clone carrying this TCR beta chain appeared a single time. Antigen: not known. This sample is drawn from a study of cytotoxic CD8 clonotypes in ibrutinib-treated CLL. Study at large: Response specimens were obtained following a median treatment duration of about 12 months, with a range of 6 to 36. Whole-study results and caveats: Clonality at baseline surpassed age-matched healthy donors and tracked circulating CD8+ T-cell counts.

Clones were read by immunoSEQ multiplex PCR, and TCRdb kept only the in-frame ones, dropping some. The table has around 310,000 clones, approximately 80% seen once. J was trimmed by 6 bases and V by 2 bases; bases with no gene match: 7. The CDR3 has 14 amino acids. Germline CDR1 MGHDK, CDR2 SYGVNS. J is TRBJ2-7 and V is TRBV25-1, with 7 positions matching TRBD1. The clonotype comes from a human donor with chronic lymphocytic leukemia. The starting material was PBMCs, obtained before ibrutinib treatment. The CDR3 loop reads CASSELPGGSEQYF. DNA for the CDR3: TGTGCCAGCAGTGAACTACCAGGGGGAAGCGAGCAGTACTTC.